This T cell receptor beta chain emerged from a study of shared clonotypes between healthy human individuals. Per the germline V gene, CDR1 is MNHEY and CDR2 is SMNVEV (reference sequence). This CDR3 has 16 residues. Turning to this clone: A read error may account for a junction end that differs from germline.

Unsorted samples used around 98 million PBMCs for genomic DNA. Sequenced by immunoSEQ multiplex PCR; TCRdb stores in-frame clones only, minus some. The table has some 530,000 clones, approximately 84% seen once; the top ten hold roughly an eighth. This chain uses TRBV27 with TRBJ2-2; 7 bases are shared with TRBD2. This receptor was taken from a woman aged 40-49 years in good health. Some clones in this sample may be carry-over from other donors' samples. Sequenced sample: PBMCs. The CDR3 DNA reads as TGTGCCAGCAGTCGGGGGGAGCGGGTTTTCGTCCGGGGAGCTGTTTTT. This gives the protein CASSRGERVFVRGAVF.